The sequence of this T cell receptor beta chain was determined in a study of OX40 agonist ivuxolimab in advanced cancers. Looking at the study overall: The costimulatory receptor OX40 (CD134) was targeted by ivuxolimab, a fully human IgG2 agonistic monoclonal antibody. Intravenous ivuxolimab was administered to patients every 2 weeks at six dose levels: 0.01, 0.1, 0.3, 1.5, 3 and 10 mg/kg. Among the 50 to 55 dose-escalation patients, 19 had hepatocellular carcinoma, 15 or so melanoma, 9 renal cell carcinoma and 9 head and neck cancer. A male proportion of roughly 80% and a mean age of about 60 years, ranging from 23 to 79, were recorded for the dose-escalation cohort. Prior anti-PD-1, anti-PD-L1 or anti-CTLA-4 therapy was permitted, and checkpoint inhibitors had been received by more than 35% of dose-escalation patients. Three dose-escalation patients achieved partial responses, one with hepatocellular carcinoma and two with cutaneous melanoma. The purpose of peripheral TCRbeta sequencing was to test whether ivuxolimab changed TCR sequence diversity and led to clonal T-cell expansion. The paper covers the monotherapy dose-escalation part of the phase I ivuxolimab trial, which included N of about 56 patients.

The CDR3 starts with the cysteine, ends with the phenylalanine, and has 15 residues. Only the CDR3 part of the read is kept: 45 bases, read in frame from the first base. The junction carries 17 bases between V and J, which are trimmed by 4 bases and 5 bases respectively. Via the germline V gene (reference sequence), CDR1 is SEHNR and CDR2 FQNEAQ. The investigation overall reported the following: At doses from 0.1 to 3.0 mg/kg, clonal expansion was seen in both CD4+ and CD8+ blood T cells between baseline and week 6. In partial responders in the 0.1-3.0 mg/kg groups, normalized peripheral clonal expansion was found to be among the lowest, especially among CD8+ T cells. Low levels of normalized T-cell clonal expansion were also shown by some nonresponding patients. The antigen specificity of the peripheral T cells that underwent clonal expansion was not determined. After ivuxolimab, CD8+ T cells had more expanded clones than CD4+ T cells on average.

To sequence the TCRbeta CDR3 region, genomic DNA was isolated from the sorted cells. TCRbeta CDR3 regions were sequenced using the immunoSEQ Assay. Entries here come from immuneACCESS through TCRdb and include only in-frame sequences with V and J called. Some clones fail to appear in such tables; in the studies checked, an unresolved V gene covers under half of the shortfall, and the cause of the remainder is unknown. The sample profile shows just over 95,000 clones; around 91% of them were found once. The biggest ten clones account for roughly 0.16% of the sample. A word on this clone: What this receptor recognizes is not known. Per-base qualities were not stored, and no clone one base away is much larger.

Patients with a history of autoimmune disease or receiving systemic immunosuppression were excluded from the trial. In every dose cohort, peripheral blood was drawn for TCR sequencing at baseline, cycle 4 day 1, and cycle 7 day 1. The samples were taken from a phase I, first-in-human, multicenter, open-label dose-escalation trial of ivuxolimab. Adults with locally advanced or metastatic head and neck squamous cell, hepatocellular, melanoma or renal cell carcinoma were enrolled in the trial. Before TCR sequencing, CD4+ T cells and CD8+ T cells from peripheral blood were sorted into separate populations.

The sample was CD4+ or CD8+ T cells sorted from blood, taken in a trial of the OX40 agonist ivuxolimab. The rearrangement joined TRBV7-9 to TRBJ2-5; TRBD2 might be the D gene, on 5 matching bases. The clonotype originates from an adult with an advanced solid tumor such as melanoma, head and neck, liver or kidney cancer. The nucleotide sequence reads TGTGCCAGCAGCTCCACACACCTAGCTGTGGAGACCCAGTACTTC. The encoded protein is CASSSTHLAVETQYF.